This T cell receptor (beta chain) was sequenced for a study of blood T cell repertoires in COVID-19. Study details: Samples taken during acute and convalescent COVID-19 were collected in the United States, Italy and Spain. In each case, the material was cDNA or gDNA derived from T cells, B-cell-depleted T cells, or PBMCs.

Followed over time, Seattle patients had been enrolled while infection was active. Profiling relied on immunoSEQ multiplex PCR, and the TCRdb table lists in-frame clones only, not all of them. The profile shows a few hundred thousand clones, 70% to 90% of them singletons. Sequenced: peripheral blood. This receptor was obtained from a human donor with COVID-19, enrolled during active disease. The donor label of this sample is uncertain.

CDR3 sequence reads: CASSSAGGPTGELFF. DNA of the CDR3: TGTGCCAGCAGCTCAGCGGGAGGCCCGACCGGGGAGCTGTTTTTT. The V and J genes are TRBV5-4 and TRBJ2-2; 9 bases match TRBD2. This CDR3 contains 15 residues. The junction had 5 bases not matched to a gene; V was cut back by 3 bases and J by 5 bases. Germline V gives CDR1 SGHNT, CDR2 YYREEE (reference sequence).